The rows below give T cell receptor beta chains drawn from one sample of a study of siplizumab effects on memory and regulatory T cells. Repertoires were generated with immunoSEQ multiplex PCR, while TCRdb's copy carries only in-frame clones and drops some. The table has some 41,000 clones, around 90% seen once. The sample consisted of naive CD4+ T cells sorted from blood. The receptors originated from a human donor in good health. The CDR3 runs from the conserved cysteine through the conserved F or W.

>13|TRBJ2-3|TRBV6-5
CASSYGQGTGRYF
>12|TRBJ2-3|TRBV5-1
CASSSSTDTQYF
>16|TRBJ2-5|TRBV9
CASSAKTSGAFSTQYF
>15|TRBJ2-4|TRBV2
CARRRGGRIEDIQYF
>16|TRBJ1-3|TRBV5-4
CASSPVEGHSGNTIYF
>13|TRBJ2-3|TRBV10-3
CAIRGPGTDTQYF
>15|TRBJ1-1|TRBV7-3
CASSLTGRFNTEAFF
>11|TRBJ1-2|TRBV6-5
CASSSGIGYTF
>14|TRBJ2-3|TRBV5-1
CASSLDRPADTQYF
>14|TRBJ2-7|TRBV5-5
CASSLDRVSDEQYF
>13|TRBJ2-5|TRBV5-1
CASSLTVQETQYF
>18|TRBJ1-4|TRBV2
CASRLRDRLLRTNEKLFF
>14|TRBJ1-4|TRBV11-2
CASSPDRGGEKLFF
>15|TRBJ2-3|TRBV7-2
CASSLGAQGTDTQYF
>15|TRBJ2-5|TRBV4-1
CASSQVPSSEETQYF
>11|TRBJ2-2|TRBV14
CASSHTGELFF
>15|TRBJ1-5|TRBV5-6
CASSGDRGINQPQHF